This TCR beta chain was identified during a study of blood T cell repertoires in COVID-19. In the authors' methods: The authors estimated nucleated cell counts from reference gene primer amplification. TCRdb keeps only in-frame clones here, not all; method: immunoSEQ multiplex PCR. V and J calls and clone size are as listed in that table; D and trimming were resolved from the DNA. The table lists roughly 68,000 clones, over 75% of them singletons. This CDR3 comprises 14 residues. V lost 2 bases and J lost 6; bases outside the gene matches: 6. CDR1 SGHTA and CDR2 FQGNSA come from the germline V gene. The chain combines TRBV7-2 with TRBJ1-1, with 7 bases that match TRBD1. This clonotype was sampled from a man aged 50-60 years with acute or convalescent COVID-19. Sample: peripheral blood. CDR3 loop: CASSLSSRGAEAFF. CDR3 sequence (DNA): TGTGCCAGCAGCTTAAGTTCCAGGGGGGCTGAAGCTTTCTTT.